The rows below give T cell receptor beta chains drawn from one sample of a study of breast tumors, draining lymph nodes, adjacent tissues. Via MiXCR, TCRdb re-called the multiplex PCR reads, giving one row per CDR3 protein. Here the sample spans 190,000 or so distinct CDR3 sequences, 31% being singletons. Sequencing was done on a sample of axillary lymph node tissue. The source of these receptors is a female donor with breast cancer. Some clones in this sample may be carry-over from other donors' samples. Both conserved end residues are part of each CDR3. Each record gives: clone size, V gene, J gene, D gene, CDR3 DNA, CDR3 protein. D genes are given only for firm matches. For some rows the clone size is stated as once, few or many, or as a class when expanded; others skip it.

many	TRBV2	TRBJ1-5	-	TGTGCCAGCAGTGGCAGGATGATTGAGCCCCAGCATTTT	CASSGRMIEPQHF
-	TRBV20-1	TRBJ1-2	TRBD1	TGCAGTGCTGACAGGGAGGGGGCAACTAACTATGGCTACACCTTC	CSADREGATNYGYTF
many	TRBV20-1	TRBJ2-3	TRBD2	TGCAGTGCCCCCCGATCGGGAGGTCGCACAGATACGCAGTATTTT	CSAPRSGGRTDTQYF
once	TRBV19	TRBJ1-2	-	TGTGCCAGTAGTGTTAGAACAGGGATTCAGGAGGGTGGCTACACCTTC	CASSVRTGIQEGGYTF
few	TRBV9	TRBJ1-1	TRBD1	TGTGCCAGCAGCGAGGGGGACAGCCCCCTAGCTTTCTTT	CASSEGDSPLAFF
once	TRBV14	TRBJ2-7	TRBD2	TGTGCCAGCAGCCAAGAGTTGGGGACTAGAGGCGAGCAGTACTTC	CASSQELGTRGEQYF
few	TRBV6-1	TRBJ2-7	-	TGTGCCAGCAGTCGCCCAGTCTACGAGCAGTACTTC	CASSRPVYEQYF
-	TRBV27	TRBJ2-1	-	TGTGCCAGCAGTTTAAGGGATTTCAATGAGCAGTTCTTC	CASSLRDFNEQFF
many	TRBV9	TRBJ1-6	-	TGTGCCAGCAGCGTGAACAGGGAGTTTTCACCCCTCCACTTT	CASSVNREFSPLHF
many	TRBV12-3/TRBV12-4	TRBJ1-5	TRBD1	TGTGCCAGCAGCCGGGACAGCCGGAGCAATCAGCCCCAGCATTTT	CASSRDSRSNQPQHF
many	TRBV24-1	TRBJ2-1	TRBD2	TGTGCCACCGGCCCGGGGGGAGGGCACAATGAGCAGTTCTTC	CATGPGGGHNEQFF
many	TRBV18	TRBJ1-4	TRBD1	TGTGCCAGCAGCCCGGACAGGGTTGCCGAAAAACTGTTTTTT	CASSPDRVAEKLFF
many	TRBV4-1	TRBJ2-2	-	TGCGCCAGCAGCCTCCAGCGGAGGGGTGACGGGGAGCTGTTTTTT	CASSLQRRGDGELFF
-	TRBV4-2	TRBJ1-5	TRBD1	TGTGCCAGCAGCCCGTCGGGACAGGGGCAGCCCCAGCATTTT	CASSPSGQGQPQHF
many	TRBV28	TRBJ2-7	TRBD1	TGTGCCAGCAGTATCGCCGACAGGGGGGTTTCCTACGAGCAGTACTTC	CASSIADRGVSYEQYF
-	TRBV29-1	TRBJ1-4	TRBD1	TGCAGCGTCTCAGTGGGGTACGGGACAGGTGAAAAACTGTTTTTT	CSVSVGYGTGEKLFF
many	TRBV7-9	TRBJ1-6	-	TGTGCCAGCAGCGGGGCGACGATGAATTCACCCCTCCACTTT	CASSGATMNSPLHF
many	TRBV4-2	TRBJ2-2	-	TGTGCCAGCAGCCAAGGAGGGGGGAGCACCGGGGAGCTGTTTTTT	CASSQGGGSTGELFF
-	TRBV29-1	TRBJ1-4	TRBD1	TGCAGCGCAAAACCCTCGGGCGGGACAGTTCATGAAAAACTGTTTTTT	CSAKPSGGTVHEKLFF
few	TRBV25-1	TRBJ1-1	-	TGTGCCAGCAGGGCGAACACTGAAGCTTTCTTT	CASRANTEAFF
once	TRBV6-5	TRBJ2-2	-	TGTGCCAGCAGTCATGACAGGTTCACGGGAACCGGGGAGCTGTTTTTT	CASSHDRFTGTGELFF
once	TRBV7-8	TRBJ2-7	-	TGTGCCAGCACACTCGGCGTGGGGGGGCACTACGCGCAGCAGTACTTC	CASTLGVGGHYAQQYF
many	TRBV7-6	TRBJ2-3	TRBD2	TGTGCCAGCAGCTCCGATGGACGGGGGGCAGATACGCAGTATTTT	CASSSDGRGADTQYF
-	TRBV7-2	TRBJ1-1	-	TGTGCCAGCAGCACCTTACAGGGGAACACTGAAGCTTTCTTT	CASSTLQGNTEAFF
many	TRBV6-5	TRBJ2-7	-	TGTGCCAGCAAGGGCAGCTCCTACGAGCAGTACTTC	CASKGSSYEQYF
many	TRBV30	TRBJ1-3	-	TGTGCCTGGAGCAGGACCTCTGGAAACACCATATATTTT	CAWSRTSGNTIYF
-	TRBV6-1	TRBJ2-7	TRBD1	TGTGCCAGCAGTGGGTTAAAACCGGGACAGGGGTGGGAGCAGTACTTC	CASSGLKPGQGWEQYF
-	TRBV10-3	TRBJ2-5	-	TGTGCCATCAGTGACGACAGCCAAACTAGCACTTACCAAGAGACCCAGTACTTC	CAISDDSQTSTYQETQYF
-	TRBV7-9	TRBJ1-1	-	TGTGCCAGCAGTTCGTCGGGCCGCAACCCTGAAGCTTTCTTT	CASSSSGRNPEAFF
-	TRBV29-1	TRBJ2-5	-	TGCAGCGTTGAAGGCCAGCGGAATGAGACCCAGTACTTC	CSVEGQRNETQYF
many	TRBV7-2	TRBJ1-2	TRBD1	TGTGCCAGCAGCCAGGGACAGGGCTACACCTTC	CASSQGQGYTF
-	TRBV3-1	TRBJ1-6	-	TGCGCCGGCAGCCAAGATGGGGGGAGGGGTTCACCCCTCCACTTT	CAGSQDGGRGSPLHF
many	TRBV5-5	TRBJ2-3	TRBD1	TGTGCCAGCAGCTTGGCTCCAGGGGGCGCAGATACGCAGTATTTT	CASSLAPGGADTQYF